This TCR beta chain comes out of a study of shared clonotypes between healthy human individuals (dated by TCRdb to 2019 to 2021). In the study overall: The cohort included a few men and a couple of women between 18 and 49 years of age. Different laboratories and diverse techniques were used to prepare libraries and sequence TCR repertoires, to increase sequencing depth and limit assay-specific biases. For each donor, CD4 naive and CD4 memory were each given three plates, CD8 naive was given two plates, and CD8 memory was given one plate. Blood TCR repertoires of about 5 healthy adults were deeply sequenced to estimate repertoire size and the extent of clonotype sharing between individuals. Each donor's leukapheresis produced roughly between roughly 0.85 and 10 billion PBMCs.

General findings and caveats noted by the study authors: Rarefaction of sorted-subset datasets indicated incomplete sequencing despite the large sequencing depth. Pairwise subsampling indicated that sequencing depth was expected to affect the degree of clonotype sharing among donors. Only blood was sampled, and tissue TCR repertoires likely differ from those in blood. Naive subsets generally had larger estimated clonotype richness than memory subsets did. The small number of donors limited the genetic and exposure-history diversity represented. Compared with non-shared clonotypes, clonotypes shared by all four sorted-subset donors had higher generation probabilities. Sharing across several donors was observed for approximately 5% of naive CD4, less than 4% of naive CD8, 2% to 2.5% of memory CD4, and about 0.39% of memory CD8 clonotypes.

For this clone: There is no known antigen for this receptor. No much larger clone is present one base from it, and per-base qualities are unavailable.

Donors were healthy HIV-negative adults with no recently reported acute infections or vaccinations. Every donor was a Caucasian adult living in Nashville, Tennessee, USA. CD4+ T cells were enriched by magnetic negative selection; naive cells were then positively selected on CD45RA, and the negative fraction formed the memory subset. Blood was obtained by leukapheresis, after which PBMCs were separated by Ficoll-Histopaque density gradient centrifugation and cryopreserved in liquid nitrogen vapor phase. Analytical flow cytometry was used to check the purity and quantity of each magnetically sorted T cell population. Genomic DNA was isolated from each sorted fraction and quantified by UV absorbance on a Nanodrop 2000c. TCR CDR3 regions were amplified from genomic DNA by multiplex PCR using the deep immunoSEQ assay. Extracted genomic DNA from each cell subset was spread evenly across all wells of several immunoSEQ 96-well plates, with each plate serving as a replicate. For sorted subsets, approximately 0.2 ug of genomic DNA, equivalent to some 30,000 T cell genomes, went into each replicate PCR. Purified libraries were measured with a Qubit 3.0 fluorometer, size-checked on a Bioanalyzer 2100, and measured again with the KAPA Library Quantification kit. Every immunoSEQ 96-well plate was sequenced on a dedicated single-read 150-cycle Illumina NextSeq 550 flow cell. The authors' pipeline ran thus. Because the immunoSEQ output included only junctional sequences and no quality scores, the filtering could not be the same as the filtering used for full-length reads. Sequences were annotated with PyIR, a Python wrapper for IgBLAST v1.9, and V/J genes and CDR3 were assigned using IMGT germline references. Reads were removed for weak V/J assignments (E-value above 1e-6), missing CDR3, stop codons, out-of-frame junctions, or ambiguous translated residues. V3J clonotypes were defined by identical inferred V gene, J gene, and CDR3 amino acid sequence. The percentage overlap between two repertoires was calculated by dividing the number of shared unique clonotypes by the size of the smaller repertoire. Repertoire richness was assessed with RTK rarefaction, the Chao1 estimator, and Recon v2.1 estimates of unobserved clonotypes. Generation probabilities were computed with OLGA for all TCRbeta clonotypes obtained by the gDNA method from four donors. TCRdb took over this immuneACCESS table, retaining in-frame rearrangements with V and J assigned. Such tables are incomplete; in checked studies, under half of the missing clones stem from an unresolved V gene, and the remainder is unexplained. Clone size and the V and J calls come from that table; the DNA yielded D and trimming. This sample is represented by over a million clones; around 74% of them were singletons. Less than 1.5% of the sample is taken by the ten largest.

Material for sequencing was memory CD4+ T cells sorted from blood. The cell subset or site label here, explained by the study, means: CD45RA-negative fraction. The receptor's source is a man between 18 and 35 years old in good health.

Read as DNA, the sequence is TGTGCCAGCAGCGCTTCCCCGGCACCCCTCCACTTT. Its amino acids are CASSASPAPLHF. The chain couples TRBV7-2 to TRBJ1-6; the D gene cannot be named for sure. The CDR1 and CDR2 encoded by the germline V gene are SGHTA and FQGNSA. The V end loses 5 bases and the J end loses 11 bases, and a stretch of 10 bases separates them. From cysteine to phenylalanine, the CDR3 is 12 amino acids long. Only the CDR3 DNA stays, 36 bases, in frame from base 1.